Detailed here is one T cell receptor beta chain. This sample was taken from a study of CD8 T cells in Susac syndrome. Germline V gives CDR1 SQVTM, CDR2 ANQGSEA. The CDR3 is 17 amino acids. Trimming at V came to 0 bases and at J to 5 bases, leaving 14 bases not matched to a gene. TCR beta was sequenced from blood CD8+ and CD4+ T cells. While CD8+ and CD4+ T cells were isolated negatively, TEMRA cells were enriched by FACS. Reverse transcription of roughly 0.5 to 1 ug RNA used random hexamers. In TCRdb, the immunoSEQ multiplex PCR reads were re-called with MiXCR into one record per CDR3 protein. This table holds roughly 150,000 distinct CDR3 sequences, 90% to 95% found once.

The TCR originated in a human donor with multiple sclerosis. The chain employs TRBV29-1 and TRBJ2-5, with TRBD2 identical over 8 bases. Sequences were obtained from CD8+ T cells from PBMCs. The CDR3: CSVEEASGGLAGETQYF. The CDR3 DNA reads TGCAGCGTTGAAGAGGCGAGCGGGGGCCTTGCCGGGGAGACCCAGTACTTC. The full variable domain, with the rest looked up from reference TRBV29-1 and TRBJ2-5, is SAVISQKPSRDICQRGTSLTIQCQVDSQVTMMFWYRQQPGQSLTLIATANQGSEATYESGFVIDKFPISRPNLTFSTLTVSNMSPEDSSIYLCSVEEASGGLAGETQYFGPGTRLLVL.